This T cell receptor (beta chain) was captured by sequencing in a study of blood T cells in healthy people across ages. Study outcomes and limitations: Roughly linearly, TCR beta diversity per million T cells fell as age increased. Versus aged donors, long-lived donors had higher diversity and more naive CD4+ cells. Researchers report that TCR beta diversity correlated strongly with naive T cell percentage.

Alongside a J-beta primer mix, a sample-barcoded 5' primer served in a second PCR lasting roughly 6 to 12 cycles. Every cDNA molecule carried a tag from a template-switch adaptor bearing 12 random nucleotides. One entry per CDR3 protein results from TCRdb running MiXCR on the 5' RACE reads. The table includes about 1.4 million distinct CDR3 sequences, almost 60% detected once. In regard to this clonotype: The target antigen is unknown.

Germline CDR1 and CDR2: SEHNR and FQNEAQ (reference sequence). The V segment lost 8 bases and the J segment 1 base; nucleotides outside the gene matches: 14. The CDR3 is 16 residues long. The receptor was isolated from a man aged 18 to 30 in good health. The chain is built from TRBV7-9 and TRBJ2-7; 7 nucleotides agree with TRBD1. Sequences were obtained from blood. The CDR3 bases are TGTGCCAGCGGACCCCCTCAGACAGGGCTATCCTACGAGCAGTACTTC. This sequence encodes CASGPPQTGLSYEQYF.